These 30 T cell receptor beta chains originate from one sample sequenced in a study of blood T cell repertoires in COVID-19. Produced via immunoSEQ multiplex PCR; TCRdb's table is partial and in-frame only. The repertoire holds about 160,000 clones, around 87% seen once, with less than 0.7% in the top ten. Sequencing input: peripheral blood. The receptor source for this set is a man between 60 and 75 years old with COVID-19, enrolled during active disease.

The J gene is TRBJ1-6, the V gene TRBV5-1; tentative D call: TRBD1 (5 bases). The CDR3 has 14 residues. Germline CDR1 reads SGHRS; CDR2 reads YFSETQ. With 5 bases removed from V and 7 bases from J, the gap between germline ends came to 13 bases. The CDR3 sequence: CASSTGRGNSPLHF. The CDR3 DNA follows: TGCGCCAGCAGTACGGGACGGGGGAATTCACCCCTCCACTTT.

The chain carries TRBV5-4 and TRBJ1-2; the D gene is possibly TRBD1 (5 bases). The germline V and J ends were trimmed by 4 bases and 5 bases, with 15 bases remaining between them. The germline V gene has CDR1 SGHNT and CDR2 YYREEE (reference sequence). CDR3 length equals 14 residues. CDR3: CASSGRQPVYGYTF. CDR3 sequence (DNA): TGTGCCAGCAGCGGGCGACAGCCCGTATATGGCTACACCTTC.

The genes are TRBV11-1 and TRBJ2-1; 11 positions match TRBD2. Unmatched junction bases numbered 6, after V lost 3 bases and J lost 5 bases. Germline-derived CDR1 and CDR2 are SGHAT and FQDESV (reference sequence). The CDR3 totals 16 residues. The CDR3 protein is CASSLFGTSGNNEQFF. The CDR3 nucleotides are TGTGCCAGCAGCTTGTTCGGGACTAGCGGTAACAATGAGCAGTTCTTC.

The chain couples TRBV10-3 to TRBJ2-2, with unresolved D. The V gene's germline CDR1 is ENHRY and CDR2 SYGVKD. V was pared by 4 bases and J by 4 bases, with 7 bases between. The length of the CDR3 is 13 residues. CDR3 nucleotide sequence: TGTGCCATCAGTGTGGTACTCACCGGGGAGCTGTTTTTT. It yields the protein CAISVVLTGELFF.

The chain is built from TRBV5-4 and TRBJ1-6; 9 bases agree with TRBD1. CDR1 SGHNT and CDR2 YYREEE come from the germline V gene (reference sequence). The CDR3 is made up of 15 amino acids. With V trimmed by 3 bases and J by 10 bases, 8 bases remained unmatched. The CDR3 DNA follows: TGTGCCAGCAGCTCCGCGACAGGGGGAATGTCACCCCTCCACTTT. It specifies CASSSATGGMSPLHF.

The chain has TRBV5-5 and TRBJ1-3; maybe TRBD1 (5 bases). V gave up 4 bases and J gave up 8 bases, with 16 bases separating them. From germline, CDR1 is SGHKS and CDR2 YYEKEE (reference sequence). The CDR3 runs to 14 residues. CDR3 sequence reads: CASSRAGNTDTIYF. DNA for the CDR3: TGTGCCAGCAGCCGAGCAGGGAATACAGACACCATATATTTT.

J is TRBJ1-2 and V is TRBV7-9; 10 bases map to TRBD1. Germline assignment: CDR1 SEHNR and CDR2 FQNEAQ (reference sequence). V shed 5 bases, J shed 4 bases, and the junction held 16 bases outside the gene matches. This CDR3 is built from 18 residues. The CDR3 sequence is CASSILGGTGAERYGYTF. CDR3 bases: TGTGCCAGCAGCATCCTAGGGGGGACAGGGGCAGAGCGCTATGGCTACACCTTC.

The rearrangement uses TRBV14 and TRBJ1-2; the D is unclear. The CDR3 has 16 residues. The V end lost 0 bases, the J end lost 4 bases, and 15 bases lay between the germline ends. Germline CDR1 is SGHDN and CDR2 is FVKESK. The DNA of the CDR3 is TGTGCCAGCAGCCAAGATCATCCCGGGAACGGCTATGGCTACACCTTC. Translation gives CASSQDHPGNGYGYTF.

The chain combines TRBV29-1 with TRBJ2-7, with D tentatively TRBD2 (8 bases). CDR3 length: 13 residues. Trimming shortened V by 3 bases and J by 5 bases, and 14 bases separated the two germline ends. Looked up from germline, CDR1 is SQVTM and CDR2 is ANQGSEA. CDR3 coding DNA: TGCAGCGTTGACGGGAGGGACAGCCACGAGCAGTACTTC. It specifies CSVDGRDSHEQYF.

This rearrangement joins TRBV28 to TRBJ1-1; D is undetermined. V was clipped by 2 bases and J by 4 bases, with 11 bases between them. The CDR3 is made up of 14 amino acids. The germline V gene encodes CDR1 MDHEN and CDR2 SYDVKM. The CDR3 loop reads CASSLNAGSTEAFF. The DNA for the CDR3 is TGTGCCAGCAGTTTAAATGCGGGGAGCACTGAAGCTTTCTTT.

The chain recombines TRBV14 with TRBJ2-7; D is unresolved. The germline CDR1 and CDR2 sequences are SGHDN and FVKESK. V lost 4 bases and J lost 6, with 7 bases in between. The CDR3 contains 11 residues. CDR3 amino acids: CASSRGREQYF. In DNA, the CDR3 is TGTGCCAGCAGCCGAGGCCGCGAGCAGTACTTC.

The J gene is TRBJ2-3, the V gene TRBV7-9, with TRBD1 matching 7 bases. CDR1 is SEHNR, CDR2 FQNEAQ, per germline (reference sequence). The length of the CDR3 is 15 residues. The V and J ends lost 5 bases and 0 bases, in that order; junction bases with no gene match: 5. The CDR3 nucleotides read TGTGCCAGCAGCGCCCGGGACAGCAGCACAGATACGCAGTATTTT. Translating gives CASSARDSSTDTQYF.

The chain is built from TRBV2 and TRBJ1-1; 7 nucleotides match TRBD1. The V gene's germline CDR1 is SNHLY and CDR2 FYNNEI. Trimming took 7 bases from V and 1 from J; bases not matched to a gene: 3. The CDR3 spans 13 residues. CDR3 residues: CASTGQENTEAFF. For the CDR3, the DNA is TGTGCCAGCACCGGACAGGAGAACACTGAAGCTTTCTTT.

The rearrangement joins TRBV19 to TRBJ2-7, with D hard to call. Between the trimmed V and J ends, which lost 5 bases and 0 bases, there was a span of 11 bases. The CDR3 consists of 14 residues. CDR1 and CDR2 (germline): LNHDA, SQIVND (reference sequence). CDR3 amino acids: CASSLGANSYEQYF. Here the CDR3 DNA reads TGTGCCAGTAGTCTTGGAGCGAACTCCTACGAGCAGTACTTC.

The genes are TRBV6-2 or TRBV6-3 and TRBJ1-1; D may be TRBD1 (5 bases). V was pared by 6 bases and J by 1 base, with 12 bases between. This CDR3 spans 14 amino acids. Germline V gene data show CDR1 as MNHEY and CDR2 as SVGEGT. The CDR3 here is CASSAMTENTEAFF. The CDR3 coding sequence is TGTGCCAGCAGCGCTATGACAGAGAACACTGAAGCTTTCTTT.

This rearrangement joins TRBV7-2 to TRBJ1-6; TRBD1 is a possible D gene (5 bases). V was pared by 2 bases and J by 10 bases, with 15 bases between. The CDR3 is 15 amino acids. The germline gives CDR1 SGHTA, CDR2 FQGNSA. CDR3 in amino acids: CASSLMGRYESPLHF. The CDR3, as DNA: TGTGCCAGCAGCTTAATGGGGCGTTATGAATCACCCCTCCACTTT.

The genes are TRBV19 and TRBJ1-6; 9 bases are a match to TRBD1. Germline lookup yields CDR1 LNHDA and CDR2 SQIVND (reference sequence). J gave up 14 bases and V 7 bases, and 12 bases lay outside the gene matches. The CDR3 sequence is 14 residues long. The CDR3 region has the DNA TGTGCCAGTAAAGAGAGGACAGGGGTTCGGTCCCTCCACTTT. This translates into CASKERTGVRSLHF. Full variable domain (rest looked up from reference TRBV19 and TRBJ1-6): DGGITQSPKYLFRKEGQNVTLSCEQNLNHDAMYWYRQDPGQGLRLIYYSQIVNDFQKGDIAEGYSVSREKKESFPLTVTSAQKNPTAFYLCASKERTGVRSLHFGNGTRLTVT.

This rearrangement joins TRBV19 to TRBJ1-2; 9 nucleotides align to TRBD1. The CDR3 length is 14 residues. Germline-derived CDR1 and CDR2 are LNHDA and SQIVND (reference sequence). V lost 5 bases to trimming and J lost 6 bases; unmatched junction nucleotides: 7. CDR3 nucleotide sequence: TGTGCCAGTAGTTTCCGGGACAGGGTCAATGGCTACACCTTC. The encoded protein is CASSFRDRVNGYTF.

This chain uses TRBV25-1 with TRBJ1-2, with D tentatively TRBD1 (5 bases). This CDR3 has 13 residues. Germline V lookup: CDR1 MGHDK, CDR2 SYGVNS. V lost 5 bases and J 2 bases, leaving 9 bases between the germline ends. This CDR3 reads CASSTTVNYGYTF. In DNA, the CDR3 is TGTGCCAGCAGTACGACAGTCAACTATGGCTACACCTTC.

The chain recombines TRBV9 with TRBJ2-3; D is undetermined. The CDR3 is 14 residues long. Germline lookup yields CDR1 SGDLS and CDR2 YYNGEE. The germline V and J ends were trimmed by 0 bases and 1 base, with 6 bases remaining between them. The CDR3 nucleotides are TGTGCCAGCAGCGTAGTATCCGGCACAGATACGCAGTATTTT. It encodes CASSVVSGTDTQYF. Filled out from reference TRBV9 and TRBJ2-3, the complete variable domain reads DSGVTQTPKHLITATGQRVTLRCSPRSGDLSVYWYQQSLDQGLQFLIQYYNGEERAKGNILERFSAQQFPDLHSELNLSSLELGDSALYFCASSVVSGTDTQYFGPGTRLTVL.

The gene calls are TRBV14 and TRBJ1-1; D is unclear. Germline CDR1 reads SGHDN; CDR2 reads FVKESK. This CDR3 is built from 14 residues. V was trimmed by 0 bases and J by 0 bases, leaving 5 bases between them. In nucleotides, the CDR3 is TGTGCCAGCAGCCAAGATCCGTTGAACACTGAAGCTTTCTTT. Translated, it gives CASSQDPLNTEAFF.

The chain has TRBV11-3 and TRBJ2-7; a possible D gene is TRBD1 (5 bases). V was trimmed by 0 bases and J by 3 bases, leaving 12 bases between them. This CDR3 has 15 amino acids. Germline CDR1 is SGHNT and CDR2 is YENEEA. CDR3 nucleotide sequence: TGTGCCAGCAGCTTAGATTTCCAGGGAAACTACGAGCAGTACTTC. Its protein product is CASSLDFQGNYEQYF. The variable domain in full, completed from reference TRBV11-3 and TRBJ2-7, reads EAGVVQSPRYKIIEKKQPVAFWCNPISGHNTLYWYLQNLGQGPELLIRYENEEAVDDSQLPKDRFSAERLKGVDSTLKIQPAELGDSAVYLCASSLDFQGNYEQYFGPGTRLTVT.

This chain joins TRBV29-1 and TRBJ1-2; D is unclear. Germline CDR1 is SQVTM and CDR2 is ANQGSEA. The CDR3 loop spans 11 amino acids. The ends were cut back, 6 bases at V and 0 bases at J, with 5 bases in the middle. CDR3 DNA: TGCAGCGTAACTTCTAACTATGGCTACACCTTC. It codes for CSVTSNYGYTF.

With respect to this clone: Additional DNA sequences in this sample encode the identical CDR3. The CDR3 sequence is CASSSDRGLTYEQYF. CDR3 nucleotides: TGTGCCAGCAGCTCCGACAGGGGGCTCACCTACGAGCAGTACTTC. The chain uses TRBV7-9 and TRBJ2-7; TRBD1 aligns across 10 bases. This CDR3 region has 15 residues. With 4 bases clipped from V and 2 bases from J, the junction kept 5 bases outside the gene matches. Germline loops: CDR1 SEHNR, CDR2 FQNEAQ (reference sequence).

This rearrangement joins TRBV19 to TRBJ2-2, with 7 positions matching TRBD1. The CDR3 covers 15 residues. CDR1 is LNHDA and CDR2 is SQIVND in the germline V gene (reference sequence). Unmatched junction bases numbered 6, after V lost 2 bases and J lost 6 bases. In DNA form, the CDR3 reads TGTGCCAGTAGTATATACACGACAGGGCCCGGGGAGCTGTTTTTT. This encodes CASSIYTTGPGELFF.

The rearrangement uses TRBV19 and TRBJ1-1, with 9 bases matching TRBD1. The V gene's germline CDR1 is LNHDA and CDR2 SQIVND (reference sequence). The CDR3 covers 13 residues. The ends lost 11 bases at V and 7 bases at J; junction bases unmatched: 11. This CDR3 is CAGKGQGKDEAFF. The CDR3 DNA reads as TGTGCCGGCAAGGGACAGGGAAAGGATGAAGCTTTCTTT.

The V gene is TRBV6-2 or TRBV6-3, the J gene TRBJ2-2, with TRBD1 as a possible D gene (5 bases). Germline V lookup: CDR1 MNHEY, CDR2 SVGEGT. Trimming cost V 4 bases and J 4 bases, with 19 bases left between them. The CDR3 is 17 residues long. CDR3 in amino acids: CASSWFGRGGSTGELFF. CDR3 sequence (DNA): TGTGCCAGCAGTTGGTTTGGTAGGGGCGGTAGCACCGGGGAGCTGTTTTTT.

V usage is TRBV4-2 and J usage is TRBJ1-4; 8 nucleotides align to TRBD1. V shed 4 bases and J 6 bases; nucleotides not matched to a gene: 7. Germline assignment: CDR1 LGHNA and CDR2 YNFKEQ. The CDR3 runs to 15 residues. The CDR3 region is CASSLGPTGDEKLFF. CDR3 nucleotide sequence: TGTGCCAGCAGCCTCGGTCCGACAGGGGATGAAAAACTGTTTTTT.

V is TRBV2 and J is TRBJ1-4; 9 bases are a match to TRBD1. This CDR3 region has 17 residues. The germline V gene has CDR1 SNHLY and CDR2 FYNNEI. V shed 6 bases, J shed 0 bases, and the junction held 8 bases outside the gene matches. CDR3 loop: CASRTGTGKTTNEKLFF. The CDR3 region has the DNA TGTGCCAGCAGGACTGGGACAGGGAAAACAACTAATGAAAAACTGTTTTTT.

The chain recombines TRBV7-9 with TRBJ1-4, with a possible D match to TRBD1 (6 bases). Germline V CDR1 and CDR2: SEHNR, FQNEAQ (reference sequence). Trimming left V 6 bases short and J 3 bases short, with 11 bases between. The CDR3 runs to 14 residues. The CDR3 reads CASRRTASNEKLFF. CDR3 nucleotides: TGTGCCAGCAGGCGGACAGCTTCTAATGAAAAACTGTTTTTT.